This T cell receptor (beta chain) was found in a study of shared clonotypes between healthy human individuals (dated by TCRdb to 2018 to 2021). General notes on the study: Two women and a few men aged 18 to 49 years were included in the cohort. Per donor, three plates each were used for CD4 naive and CD4 memory, two for CD8 naive, and one for CD8 memory. To estimate repertoire size and how much clonotype sharing occurs between individuals, the study deeply sequenced the blood TCR repertoires of roughly 5 healthy adults. To increase sequencing depth and limit assay-specific biases, different laboratories used diverse techniques to prepare libraries and sequence TCR repertoires. Leukapheresis yielded between about 0.8 and 8.9 billion PBMCs per donor.

Beyond this particular receptor, the publication reports: Approximately 5% of naive CD4, 3.5% of naive CD8, approximately 2.2% of memory CD4, and about 0.4% of memory CD8 clonotypes were shared across several donors. The small number of donors limited the genetic and exposure-history diversity represented. Naive subsets generally had larger estimated clonotype richness than memory subsets. Pairwise subsampling indicated that sequencing depth was expected to affect the degree of clonotype sharing among donors. Rarefaction of sorted-subset datasets indicated incomplete sequencing despite the large sequencing depth. Compared with non-shared clonotypes, the clonotypes found in all four sorted-subset donors had higher generation probabilities. Sampling was limited to blood, and TCR repertoires in tissue likely differ from TCR repertoires in blood.

On this clone: This receptor's antigen is unknown. Base qualities are missing; no much larger clone stands one base away.

Using the deep immunoSEQ assay, multiplex PCR amplified TCR CDR3 regions from genomic DNA. Extracted genomic DNA from each cell subset was distributed evenly across all wells of several immunoSEQ 96-well plates, and each plate was treated as a replicate. For sorted subsets, each replicate PCR was loaded with about 200 ng genomic DNA, equivalent to 25,000 to 35,000 T cell genomes. Purified libraries were quantified with a Qubit 3.0 fluorometer, sized on a Bioanalyzer 2100, and re-quantified with the KAPA Library Quantification kit. Each immunoSEQ 96-well plate was sequenced on its own single-read 150-cycle Illumina NextSeq 550 flow cell. In the paper's pipeline: Because only junctional sequences without quality scores were contained in the immunoSEQ output, filtering matching that applied to full-length reads could not be performed. Sequences were annotated with PyIR, a Python wrapper for IgBLAST v1.9, and V/J genes and CDR3 were assigned using IMGT germline references. Any read was removed if the V/J assignment was weak (E-value above 1e-6), the CDR3 was missing, or the read contained stop codons, out-of-frame junctions, or ambiguous translated residues. A V3J clonotype was defined by an identical inferred V gene, J gene, and CDR3 amino acid sequence. Percentage overlap between repertoires was computed as shared unique clonotypes divided by the size of the smaller repertoire. RTK rarefaction, the Chao1 estimator, and Recon v2.1 estimates of unobserved clonotypes were used to assess repertoire richness. Generation probabilities for all TCRbeta clonotypes obtained by the gDNA method from a few donors were computed using OLGA. TCRdb provides this immuneACCESS table in a form limited to in-frame rearrangements. Some clones are lacking; in checked studies, under half of them reflect an unresolved V gene, and why the rest are absent is not known. V and J calls plus clone size are reproduced from that table; the DNA served to infer D and trimming. The sample records 2 million to 3 million clones, approximately 93% of which are singletons. The top ten clones comprise 0.36% of the sample.

Healthy HIV-negative adults with no recently reported acute infections or vaccinations were included as donors. Only Caucasian adults living in Nashville, Tennessee, USA were represented among the donors. CD4+ T cells were enriched by magnetic negative selection; naive cells were then positively selected on CD45RA, and the negative fraction formed the memory subset. After blood collection by leukapheresis, PBMCs were isolated using Ficoll-Histopaque density gradient centrifugation and then cryopreserved in the vapor phase of liquid nitrogen. Purity and quantity of every magnetically sorted T cell population were checked by analytical flow cytometry. Each sorted fraction had its genomic DNA isolated and then quantified by UV absorbance on a Nanodrop 2000c. From cysteine to phenylalanine, the CDR3 is 15 amino acids long. The only DNA kept is the CDR3, 45 bases in frame from the first base. Trimming at the junction amounts to 3 bases on V and 0 bases on J, and the germline ends lie 6 bases apart. Per the germline V gene, SGHTA is the CDR1 and FQGNSA is the CDR2.

The sample was naive CD4+ T cells from PBMCs. The cell subset or site label, read with the paper, signifies: CD45RA+ positively selected. Recombination linked TRBV7-2 to TRBJ2-6, with no reliable assignment of the D segment. The TCR originated in a young man in good health. Some clones in this sample may be carry-over from other donors' samples. The CDR3 here reads CASSFVSSGANVLTF. At the DNA level, the sequence is TGTGCCAGCAGCTTCGTCTCCTCTGGGGCCAACGTCCTGACTTTC.